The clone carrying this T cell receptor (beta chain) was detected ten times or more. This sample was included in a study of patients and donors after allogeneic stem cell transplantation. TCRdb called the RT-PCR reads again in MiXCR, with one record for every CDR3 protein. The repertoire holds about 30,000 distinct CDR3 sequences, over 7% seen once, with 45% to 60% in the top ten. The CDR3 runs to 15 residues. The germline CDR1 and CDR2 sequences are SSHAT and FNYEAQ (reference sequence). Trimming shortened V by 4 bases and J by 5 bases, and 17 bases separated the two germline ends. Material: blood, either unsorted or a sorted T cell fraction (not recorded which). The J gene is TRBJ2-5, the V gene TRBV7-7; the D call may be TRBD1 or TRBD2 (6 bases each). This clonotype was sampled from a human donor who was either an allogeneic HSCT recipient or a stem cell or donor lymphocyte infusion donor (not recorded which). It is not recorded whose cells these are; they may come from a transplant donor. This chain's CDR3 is CASSSSGQGRETQYF. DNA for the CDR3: TGTGCCAGCAGCTCCTCGGGGCAGGGGAGGGAGACCCAGTACTTC.